The T cell receptor (beta chain) under discussion was sequenced for a study of blood T cell repertoires in COVID-19. As for the study in general: Sources were T cells, B-cell-depleted T cells, or PBMCs; the material itself was cDNA or gDNA.

Using immunoSEQ multiplex PCR, the repertoire was profiled, and TCRdb retains in-frame clones only, with some absent. The sample lists approximately 63,000 clones, 91% occurring once. This CDR3 comprises 15 residues. V lost 1 base, J lost 7 bases, and 17 bases lay in between. Per germline, CDR1 SGDLS and CDR2 YYNGEE. Sequences were obtained from peripheral blood. The clonotype originates from a human donor in a cohort sampled during active COVID-19. The J gene is TRBJ2-5, the V gene TRBV9; D is ambiguous. This CDR3 is CASSVSSVTGGTQYF. CDR3 coding DNA: TGTGCCAGCAGCGTAAGTTCCGTTACTGGTGGGACCCAGTACTTC.